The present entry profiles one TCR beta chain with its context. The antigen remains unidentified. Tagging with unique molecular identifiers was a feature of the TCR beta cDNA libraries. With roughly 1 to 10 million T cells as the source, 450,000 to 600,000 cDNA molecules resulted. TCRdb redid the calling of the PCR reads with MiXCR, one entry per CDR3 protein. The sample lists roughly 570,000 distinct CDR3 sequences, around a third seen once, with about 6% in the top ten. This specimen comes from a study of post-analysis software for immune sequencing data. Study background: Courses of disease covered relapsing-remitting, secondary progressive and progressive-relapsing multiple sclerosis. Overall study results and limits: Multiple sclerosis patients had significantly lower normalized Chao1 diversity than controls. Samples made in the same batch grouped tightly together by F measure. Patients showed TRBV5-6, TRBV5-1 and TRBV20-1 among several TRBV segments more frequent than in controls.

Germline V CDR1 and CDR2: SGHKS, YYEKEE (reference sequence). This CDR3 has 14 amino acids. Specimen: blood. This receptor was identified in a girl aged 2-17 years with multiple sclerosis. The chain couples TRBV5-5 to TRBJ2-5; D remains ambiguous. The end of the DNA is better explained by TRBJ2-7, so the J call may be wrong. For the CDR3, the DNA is TGTGCCAGCAGCTTGGCTCCGGTCCCATACGAGCAGTACTTC. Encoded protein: CASSLAPVPYEQYF.